The 30 T cell receptor beta chains reported below all come from one sample, sequenced in a study of blood T cell repertoires in COVID-19. Assay: immunoSEQ multiplex PCR; the TCRdb copy retains only in-frame clones and omits some. The sample consists of approximately 530,000 clones, 85% to 90% of them appearing once. The material sequenced was peripheral blood. The source is a woman between 50 and 59 years old with COVID-19, enrolled during active disease.

In this sample, this clone turned up once. V gene TRBV7-9 combines with J gene TRBJ2-5; D is possibly TRBD2 (5 bases). V was pared by 1 base and J by 2 bases, with 14 bases between. The CDR3 covers 16 residues. Germline V gene lookup returns CDR1 SEHNR and CDR2 FQNEAQ (reference sequence). In nucleotides, the CDR3 is TGTGCCAGCAGCTTAGTTGAGGTTACGGGGCAAGAGACCCAGTACTTC. Amino acids: CASSLVEVTGQETQYF.

The CDR3 DNA is TGTGCCAGCAGCTTTTCACCGGGACAGGGGTGGCCCCTCCACTTT. Encoded protein: CASSFSPGQGWPLHF. The chain uses TRBV7-3 and TRBJ1-6, with 10 bases aligning to TRBD1. V dropped 3 bases and J dropped 13; count of bases not matched to a gene: 9. The CDR3 spans 15 residues. CDR1 and CDR2 (germline): SGHTA, FQGTGA.

The gene calls are TRBV6-6 and TRBJ1-4, with D uncertain. The CDR3 loop spans 14 amino acids. CDR1 and CDR2 from the germline V gene are MNHNY and SVGAGI (reference sequence). V shed 2 bases and J shed 5 bases, with 9 bases lying between them. This CDR3 is CASSYGGLNEKLFF. Here the CDR3 DNA reads TGTGCCAGCAGTTACGGTGGCCTCAATGAAAAACTGTTTTTT.

This clone was recorded once. V is TRBV7-2 and J is TRBJ1-2; a weak D match, TRBD1 (6 bases). Germline V gives CDR1 SGHTA, CDR2 FQGNSA. The CDR3 contains 13 residues. V gave up 0 bases and J gave up 9 bases, with 11 bases separating them. CDR3 protein: CASSLATGQSYTF. For the CDR3, the DNA is TGTGCCAGCAGCTTAGCTACTGGACAGAGCTACACCTTC. Full variable domain (missing parts from reference TRBV7-2 and TRBJ1-2): GAGVSQSPSNKVTEKGKDVELRCDPISGHTALYWYRQSLGQGLEFLIYFQGNSAPDKSGLPSDRFSAERTGGSVSTLTIQRTQQEDSAVYLCASSLATGQSYTFGSGTRLTVV.

The chain combines TRBV6-5 with TRBJ1-6; possible D gene TRBD1, 5 bases. The CDR3 runs to 13 residues. Trimming cost V 10 bases and J 6 bases, with 13 bases left between them. Germline CDR1 MNHEY, CDR2 SVGAGI. The CDR3 sequence: CATLGRVNSPLHF. The CDR3 DNA is TGTGCCACCCTCGGCAGGGTTAATTCACCCCTCCACTTT.

For this clone: Additional DNA sequences in this sample encode the identical CDR3. This chain uses TRBV30 with TRBJ1-6, with a tentative D call TRBD1 (6 bases). The CDR3 length is 13 residues. Germline CDR1 and CDR2: GTSNPN and SVGIG (reference sequence). V was trimmed by 0 bases and J by 6 bases, leaving 6 bases between them. The DNA for the CDR3 is TGTGCCTGGAGTGTACAGGGTAATTCACCCCTCCACTTT. The encoded protein is CAWSVQGNSPLHF.

The gene calls are TRBV9 and TRBJ2-2, with a tentative D call TRBD1 (5 bases). The CDR3 is 15 residues long. Trimming removed 5 bases at V and 4 bases at J, with 15 bases between. From germline, CDR1 is SGDLS and CDR2 YYNGEE. Here the CDR3 reads CASRSQDTITGELFF. CDR3 nucleotides: TGTGCCAGCAGGTCCCAGGACACTATCACCGGGGAGCTGTTTTTT.

Only one count was recorded for this clone. The J gene is TRBJ1-1, the V gene TRBV5-1; 7 bases are shared with TRBD1. CDR1 is SGHRS and CDR2 is YFSETQ in the germline V gene. Germline trimming cut 3 bases from V and 0 bases from J; bases unmatched to any gene: 8. There are 16 residues in the CDR3. The CDR3 spells CASSSRQGRLNTEAFF. CDR3 in DNA: TGCGCCAGCAGCTCGCGACAGGGTAGGTTGAACACTGAAGCTTTCTTT.

The chain links TRBV24-1 to TRBJ2-3, with D unresolved. The V gene lost 4 bases and the J gene lost 9 bases, with 19 bases spanning the gap. Germline V gene sequence: CDR1 KGHDR, CDR2 SFDVKD. CDR3 length: 15 amino acids. The CDR3 is CATSELGDGIDTQYF. CDR3 in DNA: TGTGCCACCAGTGAGCTTGGAGACGGCATAGACACGCAGTATTTT.

This sequence joins TRBV29-1 and TRBJ2-7, with 8 positions matching TRBD1. The CDR3 runs 12 residues. From germline, CDR1 is SQVTM and CDR2 ANQGSEA. V shed 4 bases and J 5 bases; nucleotides not matched to a gene: 4. The CDR3 DNA is TGCAGCGTTGCCAGGGGGCTAGACGAGCAGTACTTC. This codes for CSVARGLDEQYF.

V is TRBV5-6 and J is TRBJ2-1; TRBD1 matches 9 bases. CDR1 is SGHDT, CDR2 YYEEEE, per germline. CDR3 length equals 17 residues. V lost 4 bases and J lost 6; bases outside the gene matches: 14. The CDR3 region is CASSHSPGTGLSNEQFF. In DNA, the CDR3 is TGTGCCAGCAGCCACTCCCCCGGGACAGGGCTTTCCAATGAGCAGTTCTTC.

The V call is TRBV6-5, the J call TRBJ1-2, with TRBD1 identical over 9 bases. The CDR3 is made up of 15 amino acids. The V segment lost 8 bases and the J segment 6 bases; nucleotides outside the gene matches: 13. Germline assignment: CDR1 MNHEY and CDR2 SVGAGI. The CDR3 DNA is TGTGCCAGCCGAAATTTGATTGGGACAGGGAATGGCTACACCTTC. Amino acid sequence: CASRNLIGTGNGYTF.

The chain carries TRBV10-3 and TRBJ2-7, with D possibly matching TRBD1 (5 bases). Germline lookup yields CDR1 ENHRY and CDR2 SYGVKD. The CDR3 loop spans 16 amino acids. The V end lost 0 bases, the J end lost 3 bases, and 15 bases lay between the germline ends. CDR3 coding DNA: TGTGCCATCAGTGAGTCGAGAGGAAGGGGAATCTACGAGCAGTACTTC. This encodes CAISESRGRGIYEQYF.

This clone has more than one count but fewer than ten. The V gene is TRBV12-3 or TRBV12-4, the J gene TRBJ1-1; perhaps TRBD1 as D (6 bases). CDR3 length: 13 amino acids. Trimming cost V 3 bases and J 5 bases, with 10 bases left between them. The CDR3 reads CASSFQGSTEAFF. CDR3 coding DNA: TGTGCCAGCAGTTTCCAGGGGTCGACTGAAGCTTTCTTT.

This chain links TRBV6-5 with TRBJ1-2, with 8 bases identical to TRBD1. Germline V lookup: CDR1 MNHEY, CDR2 SVGAGI. J lost 4 bases, V lost 10 bases, and 5 bases had no gene match. The CDR3 loop spans 12 amino acids. The CDR3 spells CAIQGTGYGYTF. The CDR3 DNA is TGTGCCATACAGGGGACAGGCTATGGCTACACCTTC.

The rearrangement joins TRBV7-2 to TRBJ1-2; the match to TRBD1 covers 8 bases. CDR3 length: 16 residues. Trimming at V came to 5 bases and at J to 7 bases, leaving 15 bases not matched to a gene. Germline V gene data show CDR1 as SGHTA and CDR2 as FQGNSA. CDR3 protein: CASSPQPQGAQGGYTF. DNA of the CDR3: TGTGCCAGCAGCCCTCAACCCCAGGGGGCGCAAGGTGGCTACACCTTC.

This chain links TRBV5-5 with TRBJ1-4; 7 bases fit TRBD1. V gave up 2 bases and J gave up 7 bases; unmatched junction bases: 8. This CDR3 comprises 15 residues. The germline CDR1 and CDR2 sequences are SGHKS and YYEKEE (reference sequence). The CDR3 spells CASSFPTGKSEKLFF. Written as DNA, the CDR3 is TGTGCCAGCAGCTTCCCGACAGGGAAAAGTGAAAAACTGTTTTTT.

The rearrangement joins TRBV30 to TRBJ1-2; the match to TRBD1 covers 7 bases. Germline values: CDR1 GTSNPN, CDR2 SVGIG (reference sequence). The CDR3 is made up of 13 amino acids. Trimming at V came to 5 bases and at J to 3 bases, leaving 6 bases not matched to a gene. CDR3 nucleotide sequence: TGTGCCTGGTCGCCCGGACAGGACTATGGCTACACCTTC. Its translation is CAWSPGQDYGYTF.

The chain carries TRBV27 and TRBJ2-5, with 8 positions matching TRBD1. In germline, CDR1 is MNHEY, CDR2 SMNVEV (reference sequence). V was clipped by 3 bases and J by 5 bases; unmatched bases: 5. The CDR3 spans 14 residues. CDR3 loop: CASSLEWTGETQYF. In nucleotides, the CDR3 is TGTGCCAGCAGTTTGGAATGGACAGGGGAGACCCAGTACTTC.

V gene TRBV6-2 or TRBV6-3 combines with J gene TRBJ1-5; 9 nucleotides line up with TRBD1. The CDR3 is 16 amino acids. The germline V gene has CDR1 MNHEY and CDR2 SVGEGT. V was pared by 2 bases and J by 9 bases, with 11 bases of the junction left unmatched. In DNA, the CDR3 is TGTGCCAGCAGTTACGCTAGGAACAGGGGGCAGGGGCCCCAGCATTTT. As protein: CASSYARNRGQGPQHF.

This sequence joins TRBV5-1 and TRBJ1-4; D perhaps matches TRBD1 (6 bases). The germline gives CDR1 SGHRS, CDR2 YFSETQ. Trimming cost V 2 bases and J 6 bases, with 11 bases left between them. This CDR3 has 14 residues. The CDR3 sequence: CASSLGQTYEKLFF. CDR3 coding DNA: TGCGCCAGCAGCTTAGGACAGACTTATGAAAAACTGTTTTTT.

This chain connects TRBV11-3 to TRBJ2-3, with 10 nucleotides matching TRBD1. The CDR3 totals 15 residues. Germline V gene data show CDR1 as SGHNT and CDR2 as YENEEA. The junction had 7 bases not matched to a gene; V was cut back by 4 bases and J by 6 bases. CDR3 nucleotides: TGTGCCAGCAGCTCGGGACAGGGGCTCGGTGATACGCAGTATTTT. Translation gives CASSSGQGLGDTQYF.

As DNA, the CDR3 is TGTGCCAGCGGCGAGGGGGGGTACTCTTCACCCCTCCACTTT. Its translation is CASGEGGYSSPLHF. V gene TRBV6-5 combines with J gene TRBJ1-6; possible D gene TRBD1, 6 bases. This CDR3 contains 14 residues. The germline V and J ends were trimmed by 8 bases and 9 bases, with 17 bases remaining between them. Germline CDR1 is MNHEY and CDR2 is SVGAGI.

The chain uses TRBV5-6 and TRBJ2-7; 8 bases fit TRBD2. The V segment lost 2 bases and the J segment 0 bases; nucleotides outside the gene matches: 4. Germline V gives CDR1 SGHDT, CDR2 YYEEEE. The length of the CDR3 is 15 residues. CDR3 loop: CASSFLLAASYEQYF. The CDR3 DNA follows: TGTGCCAGCAGCTTTTTACTAGCGGCCTCCTACGAGCAGTACTTC.

The chain recombines TRBV2 with TRBJ1-6; perhaps TRBD1 as D (6 bases). V dropped 5 bases and J dropped 6 bases, with 11 bases sitting between them. The CDR3 is made up of 14 amino acids. Germline V lookup: CDR1 SNHLY, CDR2 FYNNEI. The CDR3 DNA reads as TGTGCCAGCAGTCAGGACAGCCCTAATTCACCCCTCCACTTT. As protein: CASSQDSPNSPLHF. Looking up the rest from reference TRBV2 and TRBJ1-6 gives the full variable domain: EPEVTQTPSHQVTQMGQEVILRCVPISNHLYFYWYRQILGQKVEFLVSFYNNEISEKSEIFDDQFSVERPDGSNFTLKIRSTKLEDSAMYFCASSQDSPNSPLHFGNGTRLTVT.

The chain carries TRBV19 and TRBJ1-5; 11 bases are shared with TRBD1. Germline CDR1 LNHDA, CDR2 SQIVND (reference sequence). The CDR3 totals 15 residues. J gave up 3 bases and V 7 bases, and 5 bases lay outside the gene matches. The CDR3 is CASTAGQGANQPQHF. The CDR3 DNA reads as TGTGCCAGTACTGCCGGACAGGGGGCCAATCAGCCCCAGCATTTT.

CDR3 in DNA: TGCGCCAGCAGCTCCCGGACAGACCTTAATGAAAAACTGTTTTTT. This gives the protein CASSSRTDLNEKLFF. The chain is built from TRBV5-1 and TRBJ1-4; tentative D call: TRBD1 (6 bases). From germline, CDR1 is SGHRS and CDR2 YFSETQ. Trimming left V 3 bases short and J 4 bases short, with 13 bases between. This CDR3 comprises 15 residues.

The rearrangement joins TRBV5-1 to TRBJ2-5; D is perhaps TRBD2 (5 bases). The CDR3 has 14 residues. CDR1 and CDR2 (germline): SGHRS, YFSETQ. Trimming stripped 0 bases from V and 7 bases from J, with 13 bases between. For the CDR3, the DNA is TGCGCCAGCAGCTTGGAGTCCAGCGGAGGGACCCAGTACTTC. Amino acid sequence: CASSLESSGGTQYF.

The V gene is TRBV7-2, the J gene TRBJ2-3; 8 nucleotides agree with TRBD2. J gave up 2 bases and V 5 bases, and 12 bases lay outside the gene matches. CDR3 length equals 17 residues. Germline CDR1 SGHTA, CDR2 FQGNSA. The DNA for the CDR3 is TGTGCCAGCAGCCCTCACCTCGGGGGGGCGACCACAGATACGCAGTATTTT. It is translated as CASSPHLGGATTDTQYF. Full variable domain (outside the CDR3, taken from reference TRBV7-2 and TRBJ2-3): GAGVSQSPSNKVTEKGKDVELRCDPISGHTALYWYRQSLGQGLEFLIYFQGNSAPDKSGLPSDRFSAERTGGSVSTLTIQRTQQEDSAVYLCASSPHLGGATTDTQYFGPGTRLTVL.

V gene TRBV12-3 or TRBV12-4 combines with J gene TRBJ2-2; D not resolved. This CDR3 region has 13 residues. Trimming removed 7 bases from V and 4 bases from J, with 10 bases in between. The CDR3 is CASTLAATGELFF. The CDR3 DNA is TGTGCCAGCACCCTCGCGGCCACCGGGGAGCTGTTTTTT.